This TCR beta chain appears in the sequencing data of a study of CD8+ T cells in alopecia areata. In the study overall: Patients in the treated group were given tofacitinib by mouth, 5 to 10 mg twice a day.

In this sample, this clone turned up once. Sample treatment: oral pan-JAK inhibitor, 5-10 mg twice daily. The germline V gene has CDR1 MNHNS and CDR2 SASEGT. V lost 6 bases and J lost 10, with 16 bases in between. The CDR3 runs 14 residues. RNA was extracted and reverse transcribed into cDNA as the sequencing template. TCRdb keeps only in-frame clones here, not all; method: immunoSEQ multiplex PCR. The table includes 180,000 or so clones, about 47% detected once. The receptor comes from a human donor with alopecia areata. The V call is TRBV6-1, the J call TRBJ1-6; D is unresolved. This sample comprised CD8+ T cells sorted from blood, obtained at approximately week 51, from a patient treated with tofacitinib. CDR3 sequence reads: CASRPRGLRSPLHF. The DNA of the CDR3 is TGTGCCAGCAGGCCCCGAGGGCTACGATCACCCCTCCACTTT.